This entry lists 8 T cell receptor beta chains sequenced from one sample in a study of T cell repertoires in cytomegalovirus infection. TCRdb reprocessed the reads via MiXCR and lists one record per CDR3 protein. The sample carries over 450,000 distinct CDR3 sequences, approximately 10% recorded once. The sample was PBMCs. Source of these receptors: a human donor in good health (CMV status not recorded). Some clones in this sample may be carry-over from other donors' samples.

This clonotype was found many times. This rearrangement joins TRBV12-3 or TRBV12-4 to TRBJ1-5; TRBD1 matches at 10 bases. The CDR3 contains 15 residues. V lost 4 bases to trimming and J lost 5 bases; unmatched junction nucleotides: 5. For the CDR3, the DNA is TGTGCCAGCAGTTCGACAGGGGGCCGGGATCAGCCCCAGCATTTT. Its protein product is CASSSTGGRDQPQHF.

This clonotype showed up just a few times. This chain joins TRBV27 and TRBJ2-3; D unclear. The germline CDR1 and CDR2 sequences are MNHEY and SMNVEV (reference sequence). Deletions cut 10 bases from V and 1 base from J, with 18 bases between. The CDR3 extends over 15 amino acids. The CDR3 DNA reads as TGTGCCACCCTGGCCCCCTCCGGAGGCACAGATACGCAGTATTTT. This codes for CATLAPSGGTDTQYF.

A single count supports this clonotype. The chain is built from TRBV24-1 and TRBJ2-1; 11 nucleotides line up with TRBD1. The length of the CDR3 is 17 residues. The germline CDR1 and CDR2 sequences are KGHDR and SFDVKD. Trimming took 5 bases from V and 12 from J; bases not matched to a gene: 17. The CDR3 protein is CATSGPRRDRGDVGQFF. The DNA for the CDR3 is TGTGCCACCAGTGGCCCCCGTAGGGACAGGGGGGACGTAGGGCAGTTCTTC.

This clonotype was observed a handful of times. The rearrangement uses TRBV2 and TRBJ2-3; possibly TRBD1 or TRBD2 for D (6 bases each). Germline CDR1 is SNHLY and CDR2 is FYNNEI. The CDR3 loop spans 14 amino acids. Trimming took off 6 bases at V and 6 bases at J, with 16 bases between the two ends. This chain's CDR3 is CASSRMRGDDTQYF. The CDR3 DNA is TGTGCCAGCAGCCGAATGAGGGGGGACGATACGCAGTATTTT.

The sample holds many counts of this clonotype. V is TRBV4-2 and J is TRBJ1-2; 8 nucleotides match TRBD1. CDR3 size: 16 residues. V gave up 0 bases and J gave up 4 bases; unmatched junction bases: 7. Germline V gene data show CDR1 as LGHNA and CDR2 as YNFKEQ. The CDR3 loop is CASSQDRTGNGYGYTF. The CDR3 DNA reads as TGTGCCAGCAGCCAAGATCGGACAGGGAATGGCTATGGCTACACCTTC.

The V call is TRBV20-1, the J call TRBJ1-1; D uncertain. The CDR3 spans 16 residues. The germline V gene has CDR1 DFQATT and CDR2 SNEGSKA (reference sequence). Trimming removed 2 bases at V and 0 bases at J, with 16 bases between. For the CDR3, the DNA is TGCAGTGCTAGACTTTCTTTCGGGGTCATGAACACTGAAGCTTTCTTT. As protein: CSARLSFGVMNTEAFF.

V and J are TRBV24-1 and TRBJ2-7; D ambiguous. V dropped 1 base and J dropped 5 bases, with 8 bases sitting between them. Germline V gene data show CDR1 as KGHDR and CDR2 as SFDVKD. The CDR3 contains 13 residues. Here the CDR3 reads CATSDFPWNEQYF. CDR3 coding DNA: TGTGCCACCAGTGATTTCCCTTGGAACGAGCAGTACTTC.

Ten or more counts support this clonotype. J is TRBJ2-2 and V is TRBV7-8; D is perhaps TRBD1 or TRBD2 (5 bases each). Germline-derived CDR1 and CDR2 are SGHVS and FQNEAQ. Trimming cost V 6 bases and J 8 bases, with 19 bases left between them. The length of the CDR3 is 15 residues. The CDR3 reads CASRSGTGRSGELFF. The CDR3 DNA follows: TGTGCCAGCAGGTCGGGAACAGGAAGAAGTGGGGAGCTGTTTTTT.